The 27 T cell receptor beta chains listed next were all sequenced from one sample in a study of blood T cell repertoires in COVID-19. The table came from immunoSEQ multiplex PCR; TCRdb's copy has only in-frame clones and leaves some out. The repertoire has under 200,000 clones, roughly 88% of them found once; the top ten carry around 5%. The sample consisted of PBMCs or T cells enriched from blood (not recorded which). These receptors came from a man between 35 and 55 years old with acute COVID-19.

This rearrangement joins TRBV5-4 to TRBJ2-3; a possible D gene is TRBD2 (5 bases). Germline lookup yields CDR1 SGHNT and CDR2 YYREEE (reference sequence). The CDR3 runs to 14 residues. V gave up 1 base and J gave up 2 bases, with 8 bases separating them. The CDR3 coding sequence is TGTGCCAGCAGCTTGCGAGGGAACACAGATACGCAGTATTTT. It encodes CASSLRGNTDTQYF.

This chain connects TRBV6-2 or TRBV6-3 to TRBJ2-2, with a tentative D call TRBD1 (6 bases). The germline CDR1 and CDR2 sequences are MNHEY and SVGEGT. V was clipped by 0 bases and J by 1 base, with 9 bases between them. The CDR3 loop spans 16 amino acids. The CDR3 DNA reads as TGTGCCAGCAGTTACTCTGAACAGGGGAACACCGGGGAGCTGTTTTTT. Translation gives CASSYSEQGNTGELFF.

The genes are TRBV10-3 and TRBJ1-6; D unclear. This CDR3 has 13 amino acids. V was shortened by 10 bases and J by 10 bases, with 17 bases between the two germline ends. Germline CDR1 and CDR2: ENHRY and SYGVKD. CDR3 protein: CATTGDMLSPLHF. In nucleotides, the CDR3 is TGTGCCACCACCGGCGACATGCTCTCACCCCTCCACTTT.

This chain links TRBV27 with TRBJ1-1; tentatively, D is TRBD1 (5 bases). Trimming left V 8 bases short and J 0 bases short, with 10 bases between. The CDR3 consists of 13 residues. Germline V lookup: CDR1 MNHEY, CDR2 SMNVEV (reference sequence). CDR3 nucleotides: TGTGCCAGCCGACAGAAGATGAACACTGAAGCTTTCTTT. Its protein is CASRQKMNTEAFF.

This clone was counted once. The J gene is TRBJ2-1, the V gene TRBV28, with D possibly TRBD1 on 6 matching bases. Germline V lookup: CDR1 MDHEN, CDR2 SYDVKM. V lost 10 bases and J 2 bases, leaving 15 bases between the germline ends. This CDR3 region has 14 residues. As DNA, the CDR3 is TGTGCCACCCTCGGTCAGGGGCCCTACAATGAGCAGTTCTTC. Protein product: CATLGQGPYNEQFF.

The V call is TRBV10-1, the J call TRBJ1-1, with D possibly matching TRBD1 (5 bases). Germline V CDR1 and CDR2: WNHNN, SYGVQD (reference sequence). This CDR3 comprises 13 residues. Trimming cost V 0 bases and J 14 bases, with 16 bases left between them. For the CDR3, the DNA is TGCGCCAGCAGTGAGTCCTGGGGGGGAAACGGGTTCTTT. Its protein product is CASSESWGGNGFF.

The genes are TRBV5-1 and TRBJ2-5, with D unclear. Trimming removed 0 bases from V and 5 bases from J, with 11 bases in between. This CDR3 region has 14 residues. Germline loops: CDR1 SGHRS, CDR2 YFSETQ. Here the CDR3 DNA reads TGCGCCAGCAGCTTGGATAGCCGTTCGGAGACCCAGTACTTC. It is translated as CASSLDSRSETQYF.

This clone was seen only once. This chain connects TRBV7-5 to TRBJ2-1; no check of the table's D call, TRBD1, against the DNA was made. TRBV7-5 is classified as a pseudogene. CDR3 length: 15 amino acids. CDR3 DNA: TGTGCCAGAAGCTTAAGAGGACAGGGTTCCAATGAGCAGTTCTTC. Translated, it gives CARSLRGQGSNEQFF.

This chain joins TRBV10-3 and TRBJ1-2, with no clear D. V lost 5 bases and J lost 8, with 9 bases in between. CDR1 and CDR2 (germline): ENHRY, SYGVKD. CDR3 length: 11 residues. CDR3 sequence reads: CAISREGGYTF. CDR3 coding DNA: TGTGCCATCAGTCGGGAGGGAGGCTACACCTTC.

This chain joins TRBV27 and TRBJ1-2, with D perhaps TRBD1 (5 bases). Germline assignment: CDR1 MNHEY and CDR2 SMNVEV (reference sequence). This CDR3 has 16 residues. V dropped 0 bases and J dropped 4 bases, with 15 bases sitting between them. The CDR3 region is CASSLSRQRGAYGYTF. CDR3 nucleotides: TGTGCCAGCAGTTTATCCAGACAAAGGGGTGCCTATGGCTACACCTTC.

CDR3 amino acids: CASKGLEGETQYF. The CDR3 bases are TGTGCCAGCAAAGGACTAGAGGGTGAGACCCAGTACTTC. The V gene is TRBV9, the J gene TRBJ2-5; 7 bases align to TRBD2. Germline V gene data show CDR1 as SGDLS and CDR2 as YYNGEE. This CDR3 spans 13 amino acids. The V and J ends lost 6 bases and 5 bases, in that order; junction bases with no gene match: 7.

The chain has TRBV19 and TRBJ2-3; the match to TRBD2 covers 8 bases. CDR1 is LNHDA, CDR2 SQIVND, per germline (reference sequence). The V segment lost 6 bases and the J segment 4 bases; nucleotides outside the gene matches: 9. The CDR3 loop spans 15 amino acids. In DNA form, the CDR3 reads TGTGCCAGTAGAAAAGGCGGGAGGCAGCCAGATACGCAGTATTTT. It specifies CASRKGGRQPDTQYF.

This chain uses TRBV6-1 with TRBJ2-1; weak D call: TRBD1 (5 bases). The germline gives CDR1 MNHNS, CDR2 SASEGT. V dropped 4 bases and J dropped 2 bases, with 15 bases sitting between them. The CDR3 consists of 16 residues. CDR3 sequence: CASSVDGAPTYNEQFF. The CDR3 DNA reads TGTGCCAGCAGTGTAGATGGGGCTCCAACCTACAATGAGCAGTTCTTC.

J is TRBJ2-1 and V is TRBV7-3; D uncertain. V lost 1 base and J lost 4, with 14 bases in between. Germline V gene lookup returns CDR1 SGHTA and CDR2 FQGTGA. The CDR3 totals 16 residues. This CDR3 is CASSLMLSSRYNEQFF. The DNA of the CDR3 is TGTGCCAGCAGCTTAATGTTGTCTAGTCGGTACAATGAGCAGTTCTTC.

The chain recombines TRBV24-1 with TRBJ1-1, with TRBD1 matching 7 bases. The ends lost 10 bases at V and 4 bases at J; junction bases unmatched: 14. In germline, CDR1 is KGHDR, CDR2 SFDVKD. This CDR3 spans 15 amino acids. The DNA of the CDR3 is TGTGCCACAAAACAGGGGAGAGGGGATGGCACTGAAGCTTTCTTT. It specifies CATKQGRGDGTEAFF.

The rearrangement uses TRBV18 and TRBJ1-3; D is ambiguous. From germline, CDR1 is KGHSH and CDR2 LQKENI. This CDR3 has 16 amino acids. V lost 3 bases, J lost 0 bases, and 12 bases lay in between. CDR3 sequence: CASSPWEVNSGNTIYF. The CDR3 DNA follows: TGTGCCAGCTCACCTTGGGAGGTAAACTCTGGAAACACCATATATTTT.

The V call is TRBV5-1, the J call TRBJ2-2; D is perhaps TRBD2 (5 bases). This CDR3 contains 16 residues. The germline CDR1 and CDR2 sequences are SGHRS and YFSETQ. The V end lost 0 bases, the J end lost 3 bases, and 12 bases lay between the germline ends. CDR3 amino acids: CASSLVASRDTGELFF. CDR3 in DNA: TGCGCCAGCAGCTTGGTGGCTAGCAGAGACACCGGGGAGCTGTTTTTT.

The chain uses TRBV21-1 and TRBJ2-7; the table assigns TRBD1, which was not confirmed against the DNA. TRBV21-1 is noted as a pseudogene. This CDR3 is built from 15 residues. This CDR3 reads CASSLTGDRNYEQYF. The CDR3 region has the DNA TGTGCCAGCAGCCTTACAGGGGACAGAAACTACGAGCAGTACTTC.

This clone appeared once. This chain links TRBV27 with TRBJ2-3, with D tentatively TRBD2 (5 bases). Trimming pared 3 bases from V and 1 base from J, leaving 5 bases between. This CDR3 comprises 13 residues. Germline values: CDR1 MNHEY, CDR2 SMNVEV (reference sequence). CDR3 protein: CASSFGGTDTQYF. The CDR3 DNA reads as TGTGCCAGCAGTTTCGGGGGCACAGATACGCAGTATTTT.

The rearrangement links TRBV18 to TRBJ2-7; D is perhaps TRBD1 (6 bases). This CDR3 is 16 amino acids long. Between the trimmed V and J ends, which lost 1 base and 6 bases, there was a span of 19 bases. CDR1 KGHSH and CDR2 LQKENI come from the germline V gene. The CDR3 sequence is CASSPLRAAGASEQYF. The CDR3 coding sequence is TGTGCCAGCTCACCACTCCGGGCGGCAGGGGCATCCGAGCAGTACTTC.

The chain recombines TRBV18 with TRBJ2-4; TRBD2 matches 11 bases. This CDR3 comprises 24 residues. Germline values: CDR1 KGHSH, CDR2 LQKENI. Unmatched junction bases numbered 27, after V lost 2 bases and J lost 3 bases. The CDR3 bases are TGTGCCAGCTCACCATGTTGGAGCCGTCGCGGGGAGATTAGCGGGAGGGGCCACAAAAACATTCAGTACTTC. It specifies CASSPCWSRRGEISGRGHKNIQYF. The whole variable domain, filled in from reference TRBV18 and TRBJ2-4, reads NAGVMQNPRHLVRRRGQEARLRCSPMKGHSHVYWYRQLPEEGLKFMVYLQKENIIDESGMPKERFSAEFPKEGPSILRIQQVVRGDSAAYFCASSPCWSRRGEISGRGHKNIQYFGAGTRLSVL.

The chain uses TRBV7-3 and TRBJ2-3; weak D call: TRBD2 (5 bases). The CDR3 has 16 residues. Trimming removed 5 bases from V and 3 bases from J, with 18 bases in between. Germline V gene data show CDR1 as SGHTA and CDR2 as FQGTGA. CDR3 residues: CASSPGSARRTDTQYF. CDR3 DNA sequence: TGTGCCAGCAGCCCCGGTAGCGCGAGGAGGACAGATACGCAGTATTTT. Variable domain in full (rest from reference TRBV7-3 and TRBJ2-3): GAGVSQTPSNKVTEKGKYVELRCDPISGHTALYWYRQSLGQGPEFLIYFQGTGAADDSGLPNDRFFAVRPEGSVSTLKIQRTERGDSAVYLCASSPGSARRTDTQYFGPGTRLTVL.

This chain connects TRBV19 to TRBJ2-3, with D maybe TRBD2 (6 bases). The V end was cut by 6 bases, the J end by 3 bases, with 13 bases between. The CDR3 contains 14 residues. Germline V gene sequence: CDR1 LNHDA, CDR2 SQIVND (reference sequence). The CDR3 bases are TGTGCCAGTAGATCAACCGGGGGAACAGATACGCAGTATTTT. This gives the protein CASRSTGGTDTQYF.

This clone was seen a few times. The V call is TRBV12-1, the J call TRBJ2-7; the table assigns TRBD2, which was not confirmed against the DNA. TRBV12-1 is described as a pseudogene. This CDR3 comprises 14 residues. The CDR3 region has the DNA TGTGCCAGCAGCTCCCAAGAGCTGTCCTACGAGCAGTACTTC. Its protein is CASSSQELSYEQYF.

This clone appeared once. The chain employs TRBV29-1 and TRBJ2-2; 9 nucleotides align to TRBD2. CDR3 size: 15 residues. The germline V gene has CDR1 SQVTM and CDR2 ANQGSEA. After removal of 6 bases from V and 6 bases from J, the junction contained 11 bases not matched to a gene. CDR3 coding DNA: TGCAGCGTGGGTCCCCGCTTAGCGGGAGCCGGGGAGCTGTTTTTT. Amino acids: CSVGPRLAGAGELFF.

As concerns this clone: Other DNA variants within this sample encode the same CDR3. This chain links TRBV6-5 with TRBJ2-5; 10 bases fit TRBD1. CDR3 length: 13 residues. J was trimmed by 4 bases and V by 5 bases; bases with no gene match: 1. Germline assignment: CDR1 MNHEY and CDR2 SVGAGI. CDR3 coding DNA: TGTGCCAGCAGTAGGGACAGGGGAGAGACCCAGTACTTC. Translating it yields CASSRDRGETQYF.

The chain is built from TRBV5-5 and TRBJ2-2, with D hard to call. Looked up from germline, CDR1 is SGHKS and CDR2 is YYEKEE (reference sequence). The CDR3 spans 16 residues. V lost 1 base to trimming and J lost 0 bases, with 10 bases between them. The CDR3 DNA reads TGTGCCAGCAGCTTGAGAGCACTTACGAACACCGGGGAGCTGTTTTTT. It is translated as CASSLRALTNTGELFF.